One T cell receptor beta chain is described in this entry. Its target antigen remains unknown. Qualities for individual bases were not recorded, and no much larger clone is one base off. The receptor library was made with the immunoSEQ multiplex PCR assay. Adaptive Biotechnologies carried out TCRB amplification, library preparation, sequencing and preliminary bioinformatics at Survey level resolution. TCRB sequencing used multiplex PCR amplification of genomic DNA from sorted cTfh populations. The authors processed their data as follows. Clonality was computed in R as 1 minus normalized Shannon entropy; the Gini index was calculated with the R package ineq. The overlap score was defined as the summed counts of shared sequences divided by the total counts of all sequences in both compared samples. Fisher's exact test, with an assumed theoretical repertoire of 10^7 TCRB sequences, was used to assess the significance of shared clonotypes. TCRdb's version of the immuneACCESS table is confined to in-frame rearrangements and falls short of the full clone set. An unresolved V gene accounts for under half of the shortfall where checked; the remainder is of unknown origin. D and trimming were read from the DNA, whereas the V and J calls and clone size are those reported in that table. This sample holds several thousand clones; 82% were observed only once. 1.5% of the sample lies in the top ten.

CDR1 and CDR2, looked up from the germline V gene (reference sequence), are SGHKS and YYEKEE. Relative to germline, V is 2 bases shorter and J is 2 bases shorter, with 1 base between their ends. The CDR3, cysteine through phenylalanine, is 12 amino acids long. The read is trimmed to its CDR3 DNA, 36 bases read in frame from base 1. In the paper's terms, the time point label means: 2015-2016 season, pre-vaccination. Adults were given seasonal inactivated influenza vaccine (Fluvarix), and sorted blood CD4 subsets were followed by TCRB sequencing before and after vaccination. Subjects were considered eligible if community-dwelling and if influenza vaccine had not been received in the prior 6 months. Reasons for exclusion included contraindications to influenza vaccine, substance abuse, HIV/AIDS, active malignancy, immunomodulatory medication, and active illness such as respiratory infection. At each time point, roughly 35 to 110 mL of blood was collected. Circulating Tfh were defined as non-naive CD4+CXCR5+PD-1+ cells and sorted into ICOS+CD38+ and ICOS-CD38- fractions. Either Ficoll-Paque PLUS or SepMate separation was used to isolate PBMC. Before DNA extraction, cell subsets were sorted from PBMC on a BD FACS Aria.

This entry comes from a study of follicular helper T cells after annual influenza vaccination (dated by TCRdb to the late 2010s). Some background on the complete study: Blood was drawn on days 0, 7 and 28 after each seasonal influenza vaccination. To study recall of cTfh clones, some subjects were followed through successive annual vaccinations in the 2013-2014, 2014-2015 and 2015-2016 seasons. One week after vaccination, a second recruited cohort of roughly twelve subjects (Table S1) displayed a similar ICOS+CD38+ cTfh response. Six subjects had multi-year samples: four covered two vaccination seasons and two covered three seasons. Samples from 2013-2014 were cryopreserved, whereas samples from about 2015 were processed immediately after collection. Summary of the overall study and its limitations: Day 7 ICOS+CD38+ clones were most often found later in ICOS-CD38- cTfh, suggesting that subset may serve as a memory reservoir. With successive annual vaccinations, a recurrent oligoclonal ICOS+CD38+ cTfh response was recalled, and this response contained tetramer and AIM influenza-specific clonotypes. ICOS+CD38+ cTfh clonality correlated with the frequency of that population, and its change correlated with the change in circulating plasmablast frequency. Rare clonotypes could not be sampled because productive TCRB sequences were recovered from only about 9.5-23% of the analyzed cells.

This receptor was taken from an adult who received the influenza vaccine. Recombination linked TRBV5-5 to TRBJ2-2, with an unclear D gene assignment. Sequences were derived from CXCR5+ CD38- circulating T follicular helper cells from blood, sampled on the day of influenza vaccination. This sample's cell subset or site label indicates: circulating Tfh, non-naive CD4+CXCR5+PD-1+ (ICOS+CD38+ or ICOS-CD38-). The CDR3 has the sequence CASSFNTGELFF. The DNA sequence follows: TGTGCCAGCAGCTTCAACACCGGGGAGCTGTTTTTT. Where the CDR3 stops, the reference TRBV5-5 and TRBJ2-2 genes take over; the full variable domain is DAGVTQSPTHLIKTRGQQVTLRCSPISGHKSVSWYQQVLGQGPQFIFQYYEKEERGRGNFPDRFSARQFPNYSSELNVNALLLGDSALYLCASSFNTGELFFGEGSRLTVL.